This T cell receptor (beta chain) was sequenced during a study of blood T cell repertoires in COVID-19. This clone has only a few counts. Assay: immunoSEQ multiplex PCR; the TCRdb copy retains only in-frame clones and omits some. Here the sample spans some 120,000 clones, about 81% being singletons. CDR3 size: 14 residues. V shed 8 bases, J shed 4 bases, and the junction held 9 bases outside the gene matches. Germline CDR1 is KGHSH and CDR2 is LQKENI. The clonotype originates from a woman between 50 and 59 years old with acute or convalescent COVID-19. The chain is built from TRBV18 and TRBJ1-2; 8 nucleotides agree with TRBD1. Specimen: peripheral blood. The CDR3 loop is CASGGTGRIYGYTF. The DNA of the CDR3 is TGTGCCAGCGGGGGGACAGGAAGGATCTATGGCTACACCTTC.